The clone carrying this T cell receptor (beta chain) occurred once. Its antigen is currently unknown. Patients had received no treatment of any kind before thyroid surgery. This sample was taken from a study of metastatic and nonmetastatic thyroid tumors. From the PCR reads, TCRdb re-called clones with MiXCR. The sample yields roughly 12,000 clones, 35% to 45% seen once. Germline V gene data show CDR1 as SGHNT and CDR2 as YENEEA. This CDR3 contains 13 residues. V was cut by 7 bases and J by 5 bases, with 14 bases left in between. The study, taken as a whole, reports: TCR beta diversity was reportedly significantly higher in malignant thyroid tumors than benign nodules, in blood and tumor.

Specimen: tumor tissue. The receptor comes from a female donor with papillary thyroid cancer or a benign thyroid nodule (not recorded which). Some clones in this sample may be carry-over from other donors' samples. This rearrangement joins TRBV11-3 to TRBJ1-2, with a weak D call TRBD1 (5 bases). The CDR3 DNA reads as TGTGCCAGCACCCCCGGGACGGGATATGGCTACACCTTC. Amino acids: CASTPGTGYGYTF.